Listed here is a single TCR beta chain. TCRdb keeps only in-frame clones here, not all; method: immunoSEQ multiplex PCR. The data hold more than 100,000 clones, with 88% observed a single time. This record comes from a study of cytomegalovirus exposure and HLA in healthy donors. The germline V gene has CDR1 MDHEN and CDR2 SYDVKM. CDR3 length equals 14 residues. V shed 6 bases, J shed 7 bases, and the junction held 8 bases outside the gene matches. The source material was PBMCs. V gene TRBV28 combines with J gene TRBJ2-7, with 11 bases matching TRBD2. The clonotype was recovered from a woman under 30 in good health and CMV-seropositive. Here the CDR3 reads CASSLGTSGGEQYF. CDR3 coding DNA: TGTGCCAGCAGCCTAGGGACTAGCGGCGGAGAGCAGTACTTC.